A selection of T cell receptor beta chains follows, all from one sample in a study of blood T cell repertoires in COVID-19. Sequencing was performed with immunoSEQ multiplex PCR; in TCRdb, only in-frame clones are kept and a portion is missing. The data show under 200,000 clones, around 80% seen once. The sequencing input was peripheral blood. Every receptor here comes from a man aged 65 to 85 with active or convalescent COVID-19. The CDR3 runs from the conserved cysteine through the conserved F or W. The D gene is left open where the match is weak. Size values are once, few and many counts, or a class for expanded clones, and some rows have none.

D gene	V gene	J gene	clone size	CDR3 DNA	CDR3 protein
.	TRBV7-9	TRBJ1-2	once	TGTGCCTCGCGAGGTCTCGGCTACACCTTC	CASRGLGYTF
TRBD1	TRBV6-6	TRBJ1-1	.	TGTGCCAGCAGACGTCAGGGGGACACTGAAGCTTTCTTT	CASRRQGDTEAFF
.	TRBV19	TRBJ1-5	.	TGTGCCAGTAGTTCAGGGGCCTTTCGCTCTCGTCAGCCCCAGCATTTT	CASSSGAFRSRQPQHF
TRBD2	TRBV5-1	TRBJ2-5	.	TGCGCCAGCAGCTTGGAAGGCGGGGGATATGAGACCCAGTACTTC	CASSLEGGGYETQYF
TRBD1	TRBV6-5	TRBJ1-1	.	TGTGCCAGCAGGGACAGGGGTGCTGAAGCTTTCTTT	CASRDRGAEAFF
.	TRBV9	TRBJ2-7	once	TGTGCCAGCAGCGAGGCTAGTGGCTCTCAGCAGTACTTC	CASSEASGSQQYF
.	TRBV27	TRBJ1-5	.	TGTGCCAGCAGTCGCAGAGGGGGGGCTTATAGCAATCAGCCCCAGCATTTT	CASSRRGGAYSNQPQHF
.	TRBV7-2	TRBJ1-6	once	TGTGCCAGCAGCTTAACTCTCGGATCCGGGTCACCCCTCCACTTT	CASSLTLGSGSPLHF
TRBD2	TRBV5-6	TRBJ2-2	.	TGTGCCAGCAGCTTCCGGGGAGGGACCGGGGAGCTGTTTTTT	CASSFRGGTGELFF
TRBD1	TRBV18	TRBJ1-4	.	TGTGCCAGCTCACCAGAAAGGGGGCGCGAAGGAGGTGAAAAACTGTTTTTT	CASSPERGREGGEKLFF
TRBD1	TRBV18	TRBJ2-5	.	TGTGCCAGCTCACCCCCGGGACAGGCCTACCAAGAGACCCAGTACTTC	CASSPPGQAYQETQYF
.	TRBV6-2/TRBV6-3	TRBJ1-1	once	TGTGCCAGCAGTTACCAACGGGGCACTGAAGCTTTCTTT	CASSYQRGTEAFF
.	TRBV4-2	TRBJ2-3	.	TGTGCCAGCAGCCAGGGGTCGACAGGTTCAGATACGCAGTATTTT	CASSQGSTGSDTQYF
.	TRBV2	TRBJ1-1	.	TGTGCCAGCATTCCGGCAGGCGAAGCTTTCTTT	CASIPAGEAFF
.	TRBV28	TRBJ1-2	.	TGTGCCACCTTCGGCTATGGCTACACCTTC	CATFGYGYTF
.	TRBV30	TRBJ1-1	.	TGTGCCTGGAGTTTGGGGCCGAACACTGAAGCTTTCTTT	CAWSLGPNTEAFF
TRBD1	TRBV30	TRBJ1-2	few	TGTGCCTGGAGTCTCACCCCGGGACAGGGGAATGGCTACACCTTC	CAWSLTPGQGNGYTF
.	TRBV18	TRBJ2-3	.	TGTGCCAGCTCACCTATGGACACAAGCACAGATACGCAGTATTTT	CASSPMDTSTDTQYF
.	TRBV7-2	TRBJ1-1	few	TGTGCCAGCAGCTTAGCGGAGTGGACTGAAGCTTTCTTT	CASSLAEWTEAFF
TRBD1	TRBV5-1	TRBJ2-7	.	TGCGCCAGCAGCCGCCAAGGGACAGACTACGAGCAGTACTTC	CASSRQGTDYEQYF
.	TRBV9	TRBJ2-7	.	TGTGCCAGCAGCGAAGACATTTCCTACGAGCAGTACTTC	CASSEDISYEQYF
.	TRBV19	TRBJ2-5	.	TGTGCCAGTAGTACAGCAGGGGTACGAGAGACCCAGTACTTC	CASSTAGVRETQYF
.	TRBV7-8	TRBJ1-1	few	TGTGCCAGCAGCACCTTCCAGGCCACTGAAGCTTTCTTT	CASSTFQATEAFF
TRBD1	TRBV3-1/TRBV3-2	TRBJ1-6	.	TGTGCCAGCAGCCAAGGGACAGGGGGCATTTCACCCCTCCACTTT	CASSQGTGGISPLHF
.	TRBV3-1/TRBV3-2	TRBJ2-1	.	TGTGCCAGCAGCCAACTCGGTCGTTATGAGCAGTTCTTC	CASSQLGRYEQFF
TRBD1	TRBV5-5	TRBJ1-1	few	TGTGCCAGCAAAATAGGACAGGGGGAATTTAGGGAAGCTTTCTTT	CASKIGQGEFREAFF
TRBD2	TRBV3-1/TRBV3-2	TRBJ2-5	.	TGTGCCAGCAGCCAAGGGACTAGCGGGGGGGTACAAGAGACCCAGTACTTC	CASSQGTSGGVQETQYF
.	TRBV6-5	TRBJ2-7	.	TGTGCCAGCAGTTACCGCCAAGCATCGGGATCTTACGAGCAGTACTTC	CASSYRQASGSYEQYF
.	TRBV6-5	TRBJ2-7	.	TGTGCCTGCCGCCGTACAGGATATGACGAGCAGTACTTC	CACRRTGYDEQYF
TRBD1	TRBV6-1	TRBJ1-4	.	TGTGCCAGCAGTGAAGCGCGGCTCGACAGGGAATTTGAAAAACTGTTTTTT	CASSEARLDREFEKLFF
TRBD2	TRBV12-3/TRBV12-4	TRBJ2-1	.	TGTGCCAGCACTCTACGGGGGGTGGAGCAGTTCTTC	CASTLRGVEQFF